Listed below are T cell receptor beta chains from one sample, sequenced in a study of cytomegalovirus exposure and HLA in healthy donors. The repertoire was sequenced with immunoSEQ multiplex PCR; TCRdb's copy has only in-frame clones and lacks some. The data show 150,000 to 200,000 clones, with over 70% seen just once and under 1.5% held by the top ten. The sample comprised PBMCs. All receptors derive from a man aged 50-60 years in good health and CMV-seropositive. The CDR3 runs from the conserved cysteine through the conserved F or W. Fields, in order: J gene, V gene, D gene, clone size, CDR3 protein, CDR3 DNA. A D gene is named only where the DNA matches it firmly. For some rows the clone size is stated as once, few or many, or as a class when expanded; others skip it.

J gene: TRBJ1-2
V gene: TRBV25-1
D gene: TRBD1
clone size: few
CDR3 protein: CASSDPRQGLGGYTF
CDR3 DNA: TGTGCCAGCAGTGATCCTAGACAGGGATTGGGTGGCTACACCTTC

J gene: TRBJ1-3
V gene: TRBV6-5
D gene: .
clone size: .
CDR3 protein: CASSYSPSSPGNTIYF
CDR3 DNA: TGTGCCAGCAGTTACTCGCCTAGTAGCCCTGGAAACACCATATATTTT

J gene: TRBJ2-3
V gene: TRBV2
D gene: TRBD2
clone size: .
CDR3 protein: CASRLTSGGTDTQYF
CDR3 DNA: TGTGCCAGCAGGTTGACTAGCGGGGGTACAGATACGCAGTATTTT

J gene: TRBJ2-7
V gene: TRBV20-1
D gene: .
clone size: .
CDR3 protein: CSAPAGSEQYF
CDR3 DNA: TGCAGTGCCCCCGCAGGCAGCGAGCAGTACTTC

J gene: TRBJ1-1
V gene: TRBV6-4
D gene: .
clone size: .
CDR3 protein: CASSLGPLSEAFF
CDR3 DNA: TGTGCCAGCAGCCTGGGGCCGCTATCTGAAGCTTTCTTT

J gene: TRBJ1-2
V gene: TRBV28
D gene: TRBD1
clone size: .
CDR3 protein: CASSSATGEPNYGYTF
CDR3 DNA: TGTGCCAGCAGTTCCGCGACAGGGGAACCCAACTATGGCTACACCTTC

J gene: TRBJ2-7
V gene: TRBV9
D gene: TRBD1
clone size: .
CDR3 protein: CASSRRQTGVEQYF
CDR3 DNA: TGTGCCAGCAGCCGACGCCAGACAGGGGTTGAGCAGTACTTC

J gene: TRBJ1-1
V gene: TRBV2
D gene: .
clone size: few
CDR3 protein: CASTGRQNTEAFF
CDR3 DNA: TGTGCCAGCACCGGGAGACAGAACACTGAAGCTTTCTTT

J gene: TRBJ2-3
V gene: TRBV29-1
D gene: .
clone size: .
CDR3 protein: CSVEQGPTDTQYF
CDR3 DNA: TGCAGCGTTGAACAGGGCCCCACAGATACGCAGTATTTT

J gene: TRBJ2-1
V gene: TRBV9
D gene: TRBD2
clone size: .
CDR3 protein: CASSIGSGGANEQFF
CDR3 DNA: TGTGCCAGCAGCATAGGTAGCGGGGGGGCTAATGAGCAGTTCTTC

J gene: TRBJ2-5
V gene: TRBV27
D gene: .
clone size: once
CDR3 protein: CASSRPGREETQYF
CDR3 DNA: TGTGCCAGCAGTCGCCCTGGGCGGGAAGAGACCCAGTACTTC

J gene: TRBJ2-7
V gene: TRBV7-8
D gene: .
clone size: .
CDR3 protein: CASSLGENEQYF
CDR3 DNA: TGTGCCAGCAGCTTAGGGGAGAACGAGCAGTACTTC

J gene: TRBJ2-7
V gene: TRBV7-6
D gene: .
clone size: .
CDR3 protein: CASSLVQGSSEQYF
CDR3 DNA: TGTGCCAGCAGCTTAGTTCAGGGGAGTAGCGAGCAGTACTTC

J gene: TRBJ2-3
V gene: TRBV11-2
D gene: TRBD1
clone size: .
CDR3 protein: CASSFHRGRKDTQYF
CDR3 DNA: TGTGCCAGCAGCTTCCACAGGGGGCGCAAAGATACGCAGTATTTT

J gene: TRBJ1-3
V gene: TRBV5-1
D gene: TRBD1
clone size: few
CDR3 protein: CASSLEGTASGNTIYF
CDR3 DNA: TGCGCCAGCAGCTTGGAGGGGACAGCCTCTGGAAACACCATATATTTT

J gene: TRBJ2-1
V gene: TRBV11-2
D gene: TRBD2
clone size: .
CDR3 protein: CASSSLSGRANEQFF
CDR3 DNA: TGTGCCAGCAGCTCCTTGAGTGGGAGGGCAAATGAGCAGTTCTTC

J gene: TRBJ1-2
V gene: TRBV29-1
D gene: .
clone size: once
CDR3 protein: CSVGGLREGGYTF
CDR3 DNA: TGCAGCGTTGGGGGTTTGAGGGAGGGCGGCTACACCTTC

J gene: TRBJ2-5
V gene: TRBV7-8
D gene: TRBD2
clone size: .
CDR3 protein: CASSSASGRAGKTQYF
CDR3 DNA: TGTGCCAGCAGCTCCGCCAGCGGGAGGGCCGGGAAGACCCAGTACTTC

J gene: TRBJ2-2
V gene: TRBV19
D gene: .
clone size: .
CDR3 protein: CASNSGPTGELFF
CDR3 DNA: TGTGCCAGTAATAGCGGCCCCACCGGGGAGCTGTTTTTT

J gene: TRBJ1-2
V gene: TRBV30
D gene: TRBD1
clone size: .
CDR3 protein: CAWSQDRVGYGYTF
CDR3 DNA: TGTGCCTGGAGCCAGGACAGGGTAGGGTATGGCTACACCTTC

J gene: TRBJ2-5
V gene: TRBV7-9
D gene: .
clone size: .
CDR3 protein: CASSFRTAPGETQYF
CDR3 DNA: TGTGCCAGCAGCTTCAGGACAGCCCCAGGGGAGACCCAGTACTTC

J gene: TRBJ1-3
V gene: TRBV4-1
D gene: .
clone size: .
CDR3 protein: CASSQGGVGNTIYF
CDR3 DNA: TGCGCCAGCAGCCAAGGTGGAGTCGGAAACACCATATATTTT

J gene: TRBJ2-7
V gene: TRBV4-1
D gene: TRBD1
clone size: .
CDR3 protein: CASSPDLYPTGLPYEQYF
CDR3 DNA: TGCGCCAGCAGCCCCGACTTATATCCGACAGGGCTACCCTACGAGCAGTACTTC

J gene: TRBJ1-2
V gene: TRBV5-1
D gene: .
clone size: .
CDR3 protein: CASSLYWRQTDYGYTF
CDR3 DNA: TGCGCCAGCAGCTTGTATTGGCGCCAGACAGACTATGGCTACACCTTC

J gene: TRBJ1-2
V gene: TRBV10-3
D gene: TRBD1
clone size: .
CDR3 protein: CAVSRGREGYTF
CDR3 DNA: TGTGCCGTCTCGAGGGGGCGGGAAGGCTACACCTTC

J gene: TRBJ2-3
V gene: TRBV27
D gene: TRBD1
clone size: .
CDR3 protein: CASSFEGAETDTQYF
CDR3 DNA: TGTGCCAGCAGTTTTGAGGGGGCGGAAACAGATACGCAGTATTTT

J gene: TRBJ1-4
V gene: TRBV5-1
D gene: TRBD1
clone size: few
CDR3 protein: CASSLRTGEEKLFF
CDR3 DNA: TGCGCCAGCAGCTTGAGGACAGGGGAAGAAAAACTGTTTTTT

J gene: TRBJ2-1
V gene: TRBV30
D gene: .
clone size: .
CDR3 protein: CAWSVSVTNEQFF
CDR3 DNA: TGTGCCTGGAGTGTAAGTGTCACTAATGAGCAGTTCTTC

J gene: TRBJ2-7
V gene: TRBV5-1
D gene: TRBD2
clone size: .
CDR3 protein: CASSTQTSGSYEQYF
CDR3 DNA: TGCGCCAGCAGCACCCAGACTAGCGGGAGCTACGAGCAGTACTTC

J gene: TRBJ2-7
V gene: TRBV29-1
D gene: TRBD1
clone size: .
CDR3 protein: CSVGASGTVSYEQYF
CDR3 DNA: TGCAGCGTTGGAGCATCCGGGACAGTCTCCTACGAGCAGTACTTC

J gene: TRBJ2-1
V gene: TRBV5-1
D gene: TRBD2
clone size: .
CDR3 protein: CASSRGLAGGRGYNEQFF
CDR3 DNA: TGCGCCAGCAGTCGCGGCCTAGCGGGGGGGCGAGGCTACAATGAGCAGTTCTTC

J gene: TRBJ2-2
V gene: TRBV7-3
D gene: TRBD1
clone size: .
CDR3 protein: CASSAGQGAITGELFF
CDR3 DNA: TGTGCCAGCAGCGCCGGACAGGGGGCGATCACCGGGGAGCTGTTTTTT

J gene: TRBJ1-5
V gene: TRBV19
D gene: .
clone size: .
CDR3 protein: CAGSIDQGTGQPQHF
CDR3 DNA: TGTGCCGGTAGTATAGATCAAGGGACTGGGCAGCCCCAGCATTTT

J gene: TRBJ1-1
V gene: TRBV28
D gene: TRBD1
clone size: once
CDR3 protein: CASSLPGQTGAFF
CDR3 DNA: TGTGCCAGCAGTTTACCGGGACAGACGGGAGCTTTCTTT

J gene: TRBJ2-7
V gene: TRBV9
D gene: .
clone size: .
CDR3 protein: CASSVEGAYEQYF
CDR3 DNA: TGTGCCAGCAGCGTAGAGGGGGCCTACGAGCAGTACTTC

J gene: TRBJ2-5
V gene: TRBV5-1
D gene: TRBD1
clone size: .
CDR3 protein: CASSWGDREETQYF
CDR3 DNA: TGCGCCAGCAGCTGGGGGGACAGGGAGGAGACCCAGTACTTC

J gene: TRBJ1-3
V gene: TRBV7-9
D gene: .
clone size: .
CDR3 protein: CASTGAGNTIYF
CDR3 DNA: TGTGCCAGCACAGGGGCTGGAAACACCATATATTTT

J gene: TRBJ2-2
V gene: TRBV4-1
D gene: TRBD1
clone size: few
CDR3 protein: CASSRADRATGELFF
CDR3 DNA: TGCGCCAGCAGCCGAGCGGACAGGGCCACCGGGGAGCTGTTTTTT

J gene: TRBJ1-1
V gene: TRBV28
D gene: .
clone size: few
CDR3 protein: CASRGRGAGDTEAFF
CDR3 DNA: TGTGCCAGCAGGGGCAGGGGCGCCGGGGACACTGAAGCTTTCTTT

J gene: TRBJ1-1
V gene: TRBV28
D gene: TRBD1
clone size: .
CDR3 protein: CASSRTLGQGDTEAFF
CDR3 DNA: TGTGCCAGCAGTCGGACGCTGGGACAGGGGGACACTGAAGCTTTCTTT

J gene: TRBJ2-1
V gene: TRBV30
D gene: TRBD2
clone size: .
CDR3 protein: CAWSNPTRLAGGRNEQFF
CDR3 DNA: TGTGCCTGGAGTAACCCAACCCGTCTAGCGGGGGGTCGGAATGAGCAGTTCTTC

J gene: TRBJ2-1
V gene: TRBV30
D gene: .
clone size: .
CDR3 protein: CAWSVSPASSYDEQFF
CDR3 DNA: TGTGCCTGGAGTGTTTCCCCTGCAAGCTCCTACGATGAGCAGTTCTTC

J gene: TRBJ1-1
V gene: TRBV15
D gene: .
clone size: few
CDR3 protein: CATSGQLNTEAFF
CDR3 DNA: TGTGCCACCAGCGGACAATTGAACACTGAAGCTTTCTTT

J gene: TRBJ1-2
V gene: TRBV6-5
D gene: TRBD1
clone size: few
CDR3 protein: CASSSKTQGVGYGYTF
CDR3 DNA: TGTGCCAGCAGTTCCAAAACTCAGGGGGTTGGGTATGGCTACACCTTC

J gene: TRBJ2-7
V gene: TRBV28
D gene: TRBD1
clone size: .
CDR3 protein: CASKGTDSYEQYF
CDR3 DNA: TGTGCCAGCAAGGGGACAGACAGCTACGAGCAGTACTTC

J gene: TRBJ1-5
V gene: TRBV19
D gene: .
clone size: .
CDR3 protein: CASSIELAAGAIPQHF
CDR3 DNA: TGTGCCAGTAGTATAGAGCTCGCGGCAGGGGCAATACCCCAGCATTTT

J gene: TRBJ2-5
V gene: TRBV14
D gene: .
clone size: .
CDR3 protein: CASSQDRSRETQYF
CDR3 DNA: TGTGCCAGCAGCCAAGACCGCTCCCGGGAGACCCAGTACTTC

J gene: TRBJ1-1
V gene: TRBV15
D gene: .
clone size: .
CDR3 protein: CATSGDYVSRGHNTEAFF
CDR3 DNA: TGTGCCACCAGCGGAGATTACGTTTCGAGGGGACATAACACTGAAGCTTTCTTT

J gene: TRBJ2-1
V gene: TRBV7-8
D gene: TRBD2
clone size: .
CDR3 protein: CASSLALAGASREQFF
CDR3 DNA: TGTGCCAGCAGCTTAGCCCTAGCGGGGGCTTCTCGTGAGCAGTTCTTC

J gene: TRBJ1-4
V gene: TRBV7-2
D gene: TRBD1
clone size: .
CDR3 protein: CASSPGTGGEKLFF
CDR3 DNA: TGTGCCAGCAGCCCGGGGACAGGCGGTGAAAAACTGTTTTTT

J gene: TRBJ1-1
V gene: TRBV5-1
D gene: .
clone size: .
CDR3 protein: CASNDRSGLVNTEAFF
CDR3 DNA: TGCGCCAGCAACGATCGATCGGGACTTGTGAACACTGAAGCTTTCTTT

J gene: TRBJ2-4
V gene: TRBV7-8
D gene: .
clone size: .
CDR3 protein: CASSPSSGGIQYF
CDR3 DNA: TGTGCCAGCAGCCCATCCAGTGGAGGCATTCAGTACTTC

J gene: TRBJ2-7
V gene: TRBV5-8
D gene: .
clone size: .
CDR3 protein: CASRAQGLTYEQYF
CDR3 DNA: TGTGCCAGCAGGGCCCAGGGTCTAACCTACGAGCAGTACTTC

J gene: TRBJ1-4
V gene: TRBV18
D gene: .
clone size: .
CDR3 protein: CASSPNYGGKINEKLFF
CDR3 DNA: TGTGCCAGCTCACCTAATTACGGGGGGAAGATTAATGAAAAACTGTTTTTT

J gene: TRBJ2-3
V gene: TRBV4-1
D gene: TRBD2
clone size: .
CDR3 protein: CASSPASVGTMTDTQYF
CDR3 DNA: TGCGCCAGCAGCCCAGCGTCAGTCGGGACTATGACAGATACGCAGTATTTT

J gene: TRBJ2-1
V gene: TRBV9
D gene: TRBD2
clone size: .
CDR3 protein: CASSPTTSGNEQFF
CDR3 DNA: TGTGCCAGCAGCCCTACCACTAGCGGCAATGAGCAGTTCTTC

J gene: TRBJ1-2
V gene: TRBV6-5
D gene: .
clone size: .
CDR3 protein: CASSSRGLHGYTF
CDR3 DNA: TGTGCCAGCAGTAGCCGGGGACTTCATGGCTACACCTTC

J gene: TRBJ2-5
V gene: TRBV7-3
D gene: TRBD1
clone size: once
CDR3 protein: CASSLLGQGGETQYF
CDR3 DNA: TGTGCCAGCAGCTTGTTGGGACAGGGAGGAGAGACCCAGTACTTC

J gene: TRBJ2-7
V gene: TRBV11-2
D gene: .
clone size: few
CDR3 protein: CASSFGGSYEQYF
CDR3 DNA: TGTGCCAGCAGCTTCGGGGGCTCCTACGAGCAGTACTTC

J gene: TRBJ2-1
V gene: TRBV14
D gene: TRBD2
clone size: .
CDR3 protein: CASSPRTSGYNEQFF
CDR3 DNA: TGTGCCAGCAGCCCCCGGACTAGCGGGTACAATGAGCAGTTCTTC